Detailed here is one TCR beta chain. Its antigen is unknown. It has no much larger one-base neighbor in the sample; base qualities were not kept. The CDR3 regions of human TCRbeta chains were analyzed by immunosequencing. Concerning the study's data processing: Repertoire TCRs were matched against a reference library of SARS-CoV-2-specific TCRs generated with the MIRA antigen-specificity platform. Breadth was defined as the fraction of unique TCRs that were SARS-CoV-2-associated. Depth was defined as the fraction of total T cells that were SARS-CoV-2-associated. Using the MIRA data, every spike-specific TCR was mapped to the spike region that the TCR reacted to and assigned to either a CD4 or a CD8 class. Log10-transformed breadth and depth values were compared by one-way ANOVA with Sidak's multiple comparisons tests. As stored in TCRdb, this immuneACCESS dataset retains in-frame rearrangements with V and J assigned. A fraction of the clones does not appear; measured against another copy, unresolved V genes explain less than half of the discrepancy, and the remainder lacks a known reason. V, J and clone size are those of that table, while D and trimming were read from the DNA. In this sample the table shows 200,000 to 300,000 clones, over 90% of which occur a single time. Approximately 0.52% of the sample goes to the ten largest clones.

CDR3 length: 14 amino acids, cysteine to phenylalanine. Only the CDR3 part of the read is kept: 42 bases, read in frame from the first base. The germline V gene yields SGHVS for CDR1 and FQNEAQ for CDR2. Trimming at the junction amounts to 5 bases on V and 2 bases on J, and the germline ends lie 10 bases apart. The sample originates from a study of T cell responses to AZD1222 COVID-19 vaccine (dated by TCRdb to the early 2020s). Regarding the study in general: AZD1222 recipients with second doses at about 4 weeks or about 12 weeks were pooled, because spike-specific TCR depth and breadth did not differ between schedules. TCR sequencing was performed for over 230 trial participants, of whom around 200 were given two doses of AZD1222 and some 26 were given two doses of MenACWY control vaccine. Trial participants were enrolled by age into 18-55, 56-69 and 70-plus year subgroups, with around 150, 28 and 57 TCR-sequenced participants respectively. What the study reported, not specific to this receptor: CD4 TCRs associated with the vaccine covered the entire spike protein, and the dominant responses were in regions 160-218 and 743-854. Because no day 14 peak-response samples were available, the repertoires could be characterized only after the peak T cell response. Reportedly, close to half of the unique spike-specific TCRs recognized epitopes lying outside the regions that are mutated in the B.1.351 and B.1.1.7 variants. After two AZD1222 doses, spike-specific TCR breadth and depth were significantly higher than at day 0 and than in MenACWY recipients. Participants were mostly white British, with more females than males. The authors suggested clonal diversity may have been underestimated. Only five to seven AZD1222 recipients were SARS-CoV-2 seropositive at baseline, limiting conclusions about previously exposed vaccinees. In the small 56-69-year group, the increase in depth fell short of significance, most likely because of low power.

According to the study, the label for this sample's time point signals: baseline before first vaccination. Vaccinee samples came from UK trials COV001 and COV002, including a single-blind randomized controlled phase 2/3 trial of AZD1222 (ChAdOx1 nCoV-19) in healthy adults. For TCRbeta chain sequencing, PBMC samples were collected from trial participants at day 0 and at day 28 after the second dose. The clonotype originates from an adult in good health. The chain was built from TRBV7-8 and TRBJ1-5; no D gene can be assigned with confidence. The sample consisted of peripheral blood, taken on day 0 of AZD1222 vaccination. The CDR3 in this case is CASSQRWGNQPQHF. The bases are TGTGCCAGCAGCCAGCGGTGGGGCAATCAGCCCCAGCATTTT.